This T cell receptor beta chain is drawn from a study of shared clonotypes between healthy human individuals. V trimming: 0 bases; J trimming: 4 bases; junction bases outside the gene matches: 17. CDR3 length: 19 residues. CDR1 is GTSNPN and CDR2 is SVGIG in the germline V gene (reference sequence). Splitting of each subset's genomic DNA was done evenly across several immunoSEQ plates. The data were produced by immunoSEQ multiplex PCR, yet TCRdb's version contains in-frame clones alone and is incomplete. This sample carries 950,000 to 1,300,000 clones, about 70% of them seen once, and the ten largest clones take over 1.3%.

This clonotype was sampled from a man between 18 and 35 years old in good health. The V call is TRBV30, the J call TRBJ2-5; 10 nucleotides match TRBD2. Sequencing input: memory CD4+ T cells sorted from blood. This sample's subset: CD45RA-negative fraction. The CDR3 sequence: CAWSVQVGLAGDGGETQYF. CDR3 bases: TGTGCCTGGAGTGTACAAGTGGGGCTAGCGGGAGATGGGGGAGAGACCCAGTACTTC.